What follows are 16 T cell receptor beta chains derived from one specimen sequenced in a study of blood T cell repertoires in COVID-19 (dated by TCRdb to 2018 to 2020). Library creation used the immunoSEQ multiplex PCR assay. This immuneACCESS table, as held by TCRdb, lists in-frame sequences with V and J called but not all clones. Of the missing ones, under half trace to an unresolved V gene in checked studies; the others have no known cause. This sample holds 90,000 to 100,000 clones; more than 70% were observed only once. The ten top clones hold less than 25% of the sample. Sequenced sample: peripheral blood. The receptors were sampled from a man in his 70s with acute or convalescent COVID-19.

V gene TRBV27 combines with J gene TRBJ2-1, with D perhaps TRBD2 (5 bases). CDR1 and CDR2 (germline): MNHEY, SMNVEV (reference sequence). Trimming took 2 bases from V and 3 from J, leaving 20 bases between them. The CDR3 loop spans 18 amino acids. The CDR3 nucleotides read TGTGCCAGCAGTTTACGCCCCCCTCGGGGTCTTGGCTACAATGAGCAGTTCTTC. The encoded protein is CASSLRPPRGLGYNEQFF.

J is TRBJ2-5 and V is TRBV7-3; perhaps TRBD2 as D (5 bases). Trimming left V 1 base short and J 1 base short, with 13 bases between. The CDR3 is made up of 16 amino acids. Germline V lookup: CDR1 SGHTA, CDR2 FQGTGA. CDR3 sequence: CASSLRPAELQETQYF. In DNA form, the CDR3 reads TGTGCCAGCAGCTTAAGACCAGCGGAGCTCCAAGAGACCCAGTACTTC.

The count of this clone is one. The CDR3 loop is CASSRTVEGWGYTF. As DNA, the CDR3 is TGCGCCAGCAGCCGGACCGTTGAGGGTTGGGGCTACACCTTC. The chain couples TRBV4-3 to TRBJ1-2; D is undetermined. CDR1 is LGHNA and CDR2 is YSLEER in the germline V gene. The CDR3 runs 14 residues. V lost 4 bases, J lost 8 bases, and 17 bases lay in between.

This chain uses TRBV6-1 with TRBJ1-3, with D possibly matching TRBD1 (5 bases). V was pared by 4 bases and J by 0 bases, with 16 bases between. Germline V CDR1 and CDR2: MNHNS, SASEGT. This CDR3 has 17 residues. In DNA, the CDR3 is TGTGCCAGCAGTGCCCGTGGGGGGATTAGCTCTGGAAACACCATATATTTT. Its translation: CASSARGGISSGNTIYF.

In nucleotides, the CDR3 is TGTGCCTGGGCTCACGGGAAAAATGGAAACACCATATATTTT. It is translated as CAWAHGKNGNTIYF. The V and J genes are TRBV30 and TRBJ1-3; no clear D gene. Trimming took 5 bases from V and 3 from J, leaving 14 bases between them. CDR1 and CDR2 from the germline V gene are GTSNPN and SVGIG (reference sequence). The CDR3 contains 14 residues.

The V call is TRBV19, the J call TRBJ2-7, with 7 bases fitting TRBD2. Unmatched junction bases numbered 10, after V lost 5 bases and J lost 6 bases. CDR3 length: 14 amino acids. From germline, CDR1 is LNHDA and CDR2 SQIVND (reference sequence). CDR3 amino acids: CASSHRGGEGEQYF. For the CDR3, the DNA is TGTGCCAGTAGTCACCGGGGAGGGGAGGGCGAGCAGTACTTC.

This chain uses TRBV27 with TRBJ2-7, with 8 bases identical to TRBD1. This CDR3 has 15 residues. The junction had 11 bases not matched to a gene; V was cut back by 7 bases and J by 3 bases. Germline V gene lookup returns CDR1 MNHEY and CDR2 SMNVEV (reference sequence). CDR3 region: CASTQAGTGFYEQYF. The DNA of the CDR3 is TGTGCCAGCACCCAAGCCGGGACAGGATTCTACGAGCAGTACTTC.

This rearrangement joins TRBV19 to TRBJ2-3, with TRBD2 identical over 8 bases. This CDR3 contains 18 residues. Germline assignment: CDR1 LNHDA and CDR2 SQIVND (reference sequence). J gave up 2 bases and V 0 bases, and 10 bases lay outside the gene matches. CDR3 in amino acids: CASSIDRLAGPLTDTQYF. Here the CDR3 DNA reads TGTGCCAGTAGTATAGACAGGTTAGCGGGGCCCCTCACAGATACGCAGTATTTT.

This clone was seen just once. The CDR3 DNA reads as TGTGCCAGCAGTAAGGAGCGGGAGAATGATGAGCAGTTCTTC. Translated: CASSKERENDEQFF. This sequence joins TRBV6-4 and TRBJ2-1, with 8 bases that match TRBD2. The V gene end was trimmed by 5 bases and the J gene end by 8 bases; junction bases not matched to a gene: 8. Germline V CDR1 and CDR2: MRHNA, SNTAGT. The CDR3 is made up of 14 amino acids.

The gene calls are TRBV2 and TRBJ2-7; D is ambiguous. Trimming cost V 3 bases and J 4 bases, with 4 bases left between them. The CDR3 loop spans 11 amino acids. The germline gives CDR1 SNHLY, CDR2 FYNNEI. CDR3 protein: CASSERYEQYF. CDR3 sequence (DNA): TGTGCCAGCAGTGAGAGGTACGAGCAGTACTTC.

The V and J genes are TRBV9 and TRBJ1-4; 12 bases match TRBD1. The V gene's germline CDR1 is SGDLS and CDR2 YYNGEE. The length of the CDR3 is 15 residues. V shed 3 bases and J 7 bases; nucleotides not matched to a gene: 4. The chain's CDR3 is CASSEGQGAFEKLFF. The DNA of the CDR3 is TGTGCCAGCAGCGAGGGACAGGGGGCTTTTGAAAAACTGTTTTTT.

The gene calls are TRBV5-1 and TRBJ2-1; TRBD1 matches at 9 bases. V lost 9 bases and J lost 8; bases outside the gene matches: 9. The germline gives CDR1 SGHRS, CDR2 YFSETQ. This CDR3 comprises 13 residues. The CDR3 loop is CATNRDREDEQFF. The CDR3 DNA follows: TGCGCCACCAACCGGGACAGGGAGGATGAGCAGTTCTTC.

The chain joins TRBV5-1 to TRBJ1-5; TRBD1 might be the D (6 bases). From germline, CDR1 is SGHRS and CDR2 YFSETQ. With 3 bases removed from V and 1 base from J, the gap between germline ends came to 11 bases. CDR3 length equals 15 residues. The CDR3 spells CASSWTAGSNQPQHF. CDR3 sequence (DNA): TGCGCCAGCAGCTGGACAGCGGGGAGCAATCAGCCCCAGCATTTT.

The genes are TRBV11-3 and TRBJ2-5; perhaps TRBD1 as D (6 bases). Germline CDR1 is SGHNT and CDR2 is YENEEA. The CDR3 is 16 residues long. V was cut by 5 bases and J by 5 bases, with 21 bases left in between. This chain's CDR3 is CASSLREPGEWETQYF. The CDR3, as DNA: TGTGCCAGCAGCCTTCGCGAGCCAGGGGAGTGGGAGACCCAGTACTTC.

The sample holds one count of this clone. The chain is built from TRBV29-1 and TRBJ2-1, with 7 bases identical to TRBD1. V lost 2 bases to trimming and J lost 7 bases; unmatched junction nucleotides: 11. CDR3 size: 15 residues. Per germline, CDR1 SQVTM and CDR2 ANQGSEA. As DNA, the CDR3 is TGCAGCGTTGAACCGGGCAGGGGGTCGCGGAATGAGCAGTTCTTC. It yields the protein CSVEPGRGSRNEQFF.

Worth noting for this clone: A read error likely explains this, since a far larger clone differs by one base. V and J are TRBV3-1 (or the pseudogene TRBV3-2) and TRBJ1-5; possible D gene TRBD1, 5 bases. This CDR3 comprises 14 residues. Trimming shortened V by 4 bases and J by 0 bases, and 7 bases separated the two germline ends. CDR1 is LGHDT and CDR2 is YNNKEL in the germline V gene (reference sequence). In nucleotides, the CDR3 is TGTGCCAGCAGCCTGACAGCTAGCAATCAGCCCCAGCATTTT. It is translated as CASSLTASNQPQHF.